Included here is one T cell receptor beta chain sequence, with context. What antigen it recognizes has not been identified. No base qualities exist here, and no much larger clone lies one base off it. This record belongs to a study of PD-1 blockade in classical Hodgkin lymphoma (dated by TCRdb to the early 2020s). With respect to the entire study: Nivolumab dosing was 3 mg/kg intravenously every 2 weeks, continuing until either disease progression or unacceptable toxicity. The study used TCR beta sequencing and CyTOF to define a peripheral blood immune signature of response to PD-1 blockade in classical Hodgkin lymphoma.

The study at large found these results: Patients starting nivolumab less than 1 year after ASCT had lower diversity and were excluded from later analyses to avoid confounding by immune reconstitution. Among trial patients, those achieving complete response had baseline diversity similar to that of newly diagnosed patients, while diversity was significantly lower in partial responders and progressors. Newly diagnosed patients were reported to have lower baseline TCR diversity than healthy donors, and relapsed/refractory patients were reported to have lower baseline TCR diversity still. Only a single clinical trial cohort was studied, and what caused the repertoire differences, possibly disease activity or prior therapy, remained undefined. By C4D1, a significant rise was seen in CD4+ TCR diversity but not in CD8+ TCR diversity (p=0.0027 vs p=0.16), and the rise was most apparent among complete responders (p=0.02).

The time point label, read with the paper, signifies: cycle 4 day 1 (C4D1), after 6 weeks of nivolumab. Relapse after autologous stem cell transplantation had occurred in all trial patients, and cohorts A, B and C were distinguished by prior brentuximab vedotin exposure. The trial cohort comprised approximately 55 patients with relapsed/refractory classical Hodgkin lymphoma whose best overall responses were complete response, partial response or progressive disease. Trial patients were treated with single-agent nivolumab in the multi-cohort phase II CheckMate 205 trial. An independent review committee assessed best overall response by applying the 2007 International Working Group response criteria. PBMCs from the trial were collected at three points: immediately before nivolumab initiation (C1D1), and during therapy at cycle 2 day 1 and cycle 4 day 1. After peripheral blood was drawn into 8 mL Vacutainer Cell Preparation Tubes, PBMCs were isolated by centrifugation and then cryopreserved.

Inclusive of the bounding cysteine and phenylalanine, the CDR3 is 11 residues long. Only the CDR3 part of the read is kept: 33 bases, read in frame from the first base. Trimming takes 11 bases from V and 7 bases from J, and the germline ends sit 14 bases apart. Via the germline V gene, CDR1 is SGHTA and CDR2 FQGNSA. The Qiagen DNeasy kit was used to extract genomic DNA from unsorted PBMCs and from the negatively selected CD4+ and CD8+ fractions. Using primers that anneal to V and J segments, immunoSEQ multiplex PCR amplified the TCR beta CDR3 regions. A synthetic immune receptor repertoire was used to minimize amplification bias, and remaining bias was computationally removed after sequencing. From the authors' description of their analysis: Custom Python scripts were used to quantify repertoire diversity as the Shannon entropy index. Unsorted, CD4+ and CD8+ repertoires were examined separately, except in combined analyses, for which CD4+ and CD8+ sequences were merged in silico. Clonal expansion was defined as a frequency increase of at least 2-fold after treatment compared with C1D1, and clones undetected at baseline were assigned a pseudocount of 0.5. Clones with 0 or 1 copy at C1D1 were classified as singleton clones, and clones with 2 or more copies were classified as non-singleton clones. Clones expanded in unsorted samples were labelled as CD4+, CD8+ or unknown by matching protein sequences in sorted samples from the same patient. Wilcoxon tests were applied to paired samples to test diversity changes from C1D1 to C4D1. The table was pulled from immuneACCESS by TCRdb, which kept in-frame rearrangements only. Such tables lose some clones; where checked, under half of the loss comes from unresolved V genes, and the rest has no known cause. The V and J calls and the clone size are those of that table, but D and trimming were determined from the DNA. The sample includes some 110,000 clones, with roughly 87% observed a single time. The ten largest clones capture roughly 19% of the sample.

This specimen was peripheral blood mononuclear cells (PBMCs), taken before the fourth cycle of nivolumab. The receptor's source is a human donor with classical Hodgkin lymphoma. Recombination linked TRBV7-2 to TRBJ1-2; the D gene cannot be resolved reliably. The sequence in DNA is TGTGCCGGTGGGCCGGAGGGTGGCTACACCTTC. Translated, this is CAGGPEGGYTF. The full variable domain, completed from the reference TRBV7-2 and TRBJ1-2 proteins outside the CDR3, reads GAGVSQSPSNKVTEKGKDVELRCDPISGHTALYWYRQSLGQGLEFLIYFQGNSAPDKSGLPSDRFSAERTGGSVSTLTIQRTQQEDSAVYLCAGGPEGGYTFGSGTRLTVV.